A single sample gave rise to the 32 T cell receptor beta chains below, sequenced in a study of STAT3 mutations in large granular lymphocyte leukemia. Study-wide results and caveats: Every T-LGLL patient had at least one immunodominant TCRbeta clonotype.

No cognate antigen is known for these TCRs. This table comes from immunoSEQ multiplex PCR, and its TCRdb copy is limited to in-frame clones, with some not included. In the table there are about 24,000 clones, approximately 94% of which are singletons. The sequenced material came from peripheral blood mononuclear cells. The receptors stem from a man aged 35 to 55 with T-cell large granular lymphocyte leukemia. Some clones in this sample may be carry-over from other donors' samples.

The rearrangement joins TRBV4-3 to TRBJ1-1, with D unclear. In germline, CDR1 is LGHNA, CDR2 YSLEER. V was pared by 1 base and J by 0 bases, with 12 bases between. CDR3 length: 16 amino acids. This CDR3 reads CASSQGEGALNTEAFF. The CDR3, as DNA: TGCGCCAGCAGCCAAGGGGAAGGAGCGTTGAACACTGAAGCTTTCTTT.

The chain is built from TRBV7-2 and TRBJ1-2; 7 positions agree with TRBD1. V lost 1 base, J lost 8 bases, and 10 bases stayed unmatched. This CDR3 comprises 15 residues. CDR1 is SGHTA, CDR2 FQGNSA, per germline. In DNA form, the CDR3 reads TGTGCCAGCAGCTTAGGTACAGGGGAGAAGGGCGGCTACACCTTC. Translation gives CASSLGTGEKGGYTF. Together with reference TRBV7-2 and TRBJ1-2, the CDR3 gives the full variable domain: GAGVSQSPSNKVTEKGKDVELRCDPISGHTALYWYRQSLGQGLEFLIYFQGNSAPDKSGLPSDRFSAERTGGSVSTLTIQRTQQEDSAVYLCASSLGTGEKGGYTFGSGTRLTVV.

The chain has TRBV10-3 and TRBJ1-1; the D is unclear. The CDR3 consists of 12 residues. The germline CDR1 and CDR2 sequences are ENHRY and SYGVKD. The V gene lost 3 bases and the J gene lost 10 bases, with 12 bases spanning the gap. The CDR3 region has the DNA TGTGCCATCAGTGAATTGTGGACCGGAGCTTTCTTT. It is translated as CAISELWTGAFF.

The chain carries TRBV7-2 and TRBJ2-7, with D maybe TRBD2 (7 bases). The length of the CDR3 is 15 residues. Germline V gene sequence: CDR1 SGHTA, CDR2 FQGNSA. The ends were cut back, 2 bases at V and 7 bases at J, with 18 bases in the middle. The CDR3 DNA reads TGTGCCAGCAGCTTAAATGTGGGGGGGCCGAGGGAGCAGTACTTC. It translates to CASSLNVGGPREQYF.

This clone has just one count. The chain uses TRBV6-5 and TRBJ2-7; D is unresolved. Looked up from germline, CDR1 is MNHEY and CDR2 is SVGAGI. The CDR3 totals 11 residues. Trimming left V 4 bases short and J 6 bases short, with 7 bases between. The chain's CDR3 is CASSSPGEQYF. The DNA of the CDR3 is TGTGCCAGCAGTTCCCCAGGCGAGCAGTACTTC.

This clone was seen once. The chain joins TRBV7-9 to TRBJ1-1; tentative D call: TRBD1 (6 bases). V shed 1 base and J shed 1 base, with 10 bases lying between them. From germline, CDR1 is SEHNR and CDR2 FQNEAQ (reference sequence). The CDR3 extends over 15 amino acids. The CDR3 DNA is TGTGCCAGCAGCTTAGGGGGGCATGGGAACACTGAAGCTTTCTTT. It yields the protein CASSLGGHGNTEAFF.

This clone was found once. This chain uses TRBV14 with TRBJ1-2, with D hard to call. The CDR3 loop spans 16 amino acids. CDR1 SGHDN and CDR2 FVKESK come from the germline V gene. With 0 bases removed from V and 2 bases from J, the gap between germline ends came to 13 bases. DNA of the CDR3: TGTGCCAGCAGCCAAGATTGGGGATCCCAGAACTATGGCTACACCTTC. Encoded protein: CASSQDWGSQNYGYTF.

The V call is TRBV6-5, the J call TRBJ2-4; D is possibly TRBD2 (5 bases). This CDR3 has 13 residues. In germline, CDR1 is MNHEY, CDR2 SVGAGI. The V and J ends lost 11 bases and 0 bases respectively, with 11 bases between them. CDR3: CASWGVAKNIQYF. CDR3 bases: TGTGCCTCCTGGGGAGTAGCCAAAAACATTCAGTACTTC.

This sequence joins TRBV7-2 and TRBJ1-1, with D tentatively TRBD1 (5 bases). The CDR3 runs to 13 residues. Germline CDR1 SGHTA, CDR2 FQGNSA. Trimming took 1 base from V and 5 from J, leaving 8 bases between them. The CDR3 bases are TGTGCCAGCAGCTTAGGGGGCGGGACTGAAGCTTTCTTT. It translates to CASSLGGGTEAFF.

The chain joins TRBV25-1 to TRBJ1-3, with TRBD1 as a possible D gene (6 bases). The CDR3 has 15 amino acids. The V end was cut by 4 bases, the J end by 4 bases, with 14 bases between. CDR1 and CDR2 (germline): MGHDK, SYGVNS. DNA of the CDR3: TGTGCCAGCAGTGCCATGCCGGGGGGCGGAAACACCATATATTTT. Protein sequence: CASSAMPGGGNTIYF. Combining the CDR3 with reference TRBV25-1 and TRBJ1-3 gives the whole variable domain EADIYQTPRYLVIGTGKKITLECSQTMGHDKMYWYQQDPGMELHLIHYSYGVNSTEKGDLSSESTVSRIRTEHFPLTLESARPSHTSQYLCASSAMPGGGNTIYFGEGSWLTVV.

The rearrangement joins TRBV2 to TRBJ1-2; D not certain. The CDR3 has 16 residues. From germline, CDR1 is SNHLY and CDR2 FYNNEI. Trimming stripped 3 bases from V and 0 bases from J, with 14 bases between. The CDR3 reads CASSDAGGRPNYGYTF. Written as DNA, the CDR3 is TGTGCCAGCAGTGATGCGGGCGGTAGACCTAACTATGGCTACACCTTC. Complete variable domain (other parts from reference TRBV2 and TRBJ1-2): EPEVTQTPSHQVTQMGQEVILRCVPISNHLYFYWYRQILGQKVEFLVSFYNNEISEKSEIFDDQFSVERPDGSNFTLKIRSTKLEDSAMYFCASSDAGGRPNYGYTFGSGTRLTVV.

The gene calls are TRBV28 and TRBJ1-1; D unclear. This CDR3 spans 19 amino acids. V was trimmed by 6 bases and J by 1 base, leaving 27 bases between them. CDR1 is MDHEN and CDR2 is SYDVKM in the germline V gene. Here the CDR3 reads CASSHTPFGGIGWNTEAFF. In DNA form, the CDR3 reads TGTGCCAGCAGCCATACCCCTTTCGGAGGGATCGGATGGAACACTGAAGCTTTCTTT.

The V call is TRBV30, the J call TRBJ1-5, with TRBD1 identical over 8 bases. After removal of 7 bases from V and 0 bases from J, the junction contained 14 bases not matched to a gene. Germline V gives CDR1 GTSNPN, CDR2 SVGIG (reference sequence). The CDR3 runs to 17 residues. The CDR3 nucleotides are TGTGCCTCCAGGGGGCCAGGTAGGCTTGTTAGCAATCAGCCCCAGCATTTT. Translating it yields CASRGPGRLVSNQPQHF. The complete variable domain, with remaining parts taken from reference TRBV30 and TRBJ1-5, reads SQTIHQWPATLVQPVGSPLSLECTVEGTSNPNLYWYRQAAGRGLQLLFYSVGIGQISSEVPQNLSASRPQDRQFILSSKKLLLSDSGFYLCASRGPGRLVSNQPQHFGDGTRLSIL.

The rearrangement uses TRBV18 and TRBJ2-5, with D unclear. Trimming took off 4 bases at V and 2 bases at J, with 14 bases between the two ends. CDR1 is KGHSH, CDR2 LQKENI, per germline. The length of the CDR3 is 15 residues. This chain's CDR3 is CASSLGPLEQETQYF. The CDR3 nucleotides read TGTGCCAGCTCACTGGGCCCCCTGGAGCAAGAGACCCAGTACTTC.

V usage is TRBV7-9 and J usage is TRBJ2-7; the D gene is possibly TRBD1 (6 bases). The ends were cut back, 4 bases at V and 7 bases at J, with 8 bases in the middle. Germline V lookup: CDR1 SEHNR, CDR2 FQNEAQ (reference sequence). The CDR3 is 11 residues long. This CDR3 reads CASSYRDEQYF. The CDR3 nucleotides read TGTGCCAGCAGCTACAGGGATGAGCAGTACTTC.

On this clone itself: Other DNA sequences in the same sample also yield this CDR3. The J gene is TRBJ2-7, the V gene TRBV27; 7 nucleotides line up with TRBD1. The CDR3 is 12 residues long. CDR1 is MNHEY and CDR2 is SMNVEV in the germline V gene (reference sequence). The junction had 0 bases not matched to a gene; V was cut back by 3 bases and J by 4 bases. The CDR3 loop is CASSLTGYEQYF. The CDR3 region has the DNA TGTGCCAGCAGTTTGACAGGGTACGAGCAGTACTTC.

CDR3 DNA: TGCGCCAGCAGCGGGATTCGGGGGGACACTGAAGCTTTCTTT. Protein product: CASSGIRGDTEAFF. The V and J genes are TRBV5-1 and TRBJ1-1; the D gene is possibly TRBD1 (5 bases). CDR3 length: 14 residues. V lost 4 bases and J lost 3, with 13 bases in between. Germline loops: CDR1 SGHRS, CDR2 YFSETQ.

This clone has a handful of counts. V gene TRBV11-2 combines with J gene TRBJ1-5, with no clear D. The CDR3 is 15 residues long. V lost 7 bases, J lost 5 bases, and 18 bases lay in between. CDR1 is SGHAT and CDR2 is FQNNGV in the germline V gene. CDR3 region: CASTLFMPGHQPQHF. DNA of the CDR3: TGTGCCAGCACCCTCTTTATGCCCGGGCATCAGCCCCAGCATTTT.

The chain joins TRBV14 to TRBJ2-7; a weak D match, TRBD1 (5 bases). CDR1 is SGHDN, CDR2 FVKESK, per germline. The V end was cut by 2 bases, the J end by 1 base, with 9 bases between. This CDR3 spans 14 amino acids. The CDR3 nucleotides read TGTGCCAGCAGCCAAAAGGGGCAATCCTACGAGCAGTACTTC. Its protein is CASSQKGQSYEQYF. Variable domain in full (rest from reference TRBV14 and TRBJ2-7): EAGVTQFPSHSVIEKGQTVTLRCDPISGHDNLYWYRRVMGKEIKFLLHFVKESKQDESGMPNNRFLAERTGGTYSTLKVQPAELEDSGVYFCASSQKGQSYEQYFGPGTRLTVT.

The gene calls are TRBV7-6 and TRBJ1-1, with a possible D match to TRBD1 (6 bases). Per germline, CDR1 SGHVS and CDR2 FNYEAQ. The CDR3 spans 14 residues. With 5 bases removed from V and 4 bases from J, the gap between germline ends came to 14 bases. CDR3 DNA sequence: TGTGCCAGCAGCCCGGGGAGGGGGAGCACTGAAGCTTTCTTT. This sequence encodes CASSPGRGSTEAFF. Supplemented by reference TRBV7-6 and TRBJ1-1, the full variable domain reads GAGVSQSPRYKVTKRGQDVALRCDPISGHVSLYWYRQALGQGPEFLTYFNYEAQQDKSGLPNDRFSAERPEGSISTLTIQRTEQRDSAMYRCASSPGRGSTEAFFGQGTRLTVV.

Here the CDR3 DNA reads TGTGCCAGCAGCTTAGCGCGACAGGGGGCCTATCCGAGCTCCTACAATGAGCAGTTCTTC. Translating gives CASSLARQGAYPSSYNEQFF. J is TRBJ2-1 and V is TRBV7-8, with 10 bases aligning to TRBD1. From germline, CDR1 is SGHVS and CDR2 FQNEAQ. The CDR3 totals 20 residues. V lost 0 bases to trimming and J lost 0 bases; unmatched junction nucleotides: 11.

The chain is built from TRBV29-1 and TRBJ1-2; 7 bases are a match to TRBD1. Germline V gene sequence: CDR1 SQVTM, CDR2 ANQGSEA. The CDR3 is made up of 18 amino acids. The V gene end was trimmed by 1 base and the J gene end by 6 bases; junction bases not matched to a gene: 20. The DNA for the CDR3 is TGCAGCGTTGAAGCCACGGCCCCGGGCCAGACAGGGTGGAATGGCTACACCTTC. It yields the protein CSVEATAPGQTGWNGYTF.

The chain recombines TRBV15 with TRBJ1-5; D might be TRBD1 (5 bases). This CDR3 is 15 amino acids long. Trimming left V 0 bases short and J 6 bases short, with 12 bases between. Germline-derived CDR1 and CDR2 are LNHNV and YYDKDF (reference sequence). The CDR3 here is CATSRDLGPGQPQHF. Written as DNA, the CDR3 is TGTGCCACCAGCAGAGATCTGGGGCCGGGTCAGCCCCAGCATTTT.

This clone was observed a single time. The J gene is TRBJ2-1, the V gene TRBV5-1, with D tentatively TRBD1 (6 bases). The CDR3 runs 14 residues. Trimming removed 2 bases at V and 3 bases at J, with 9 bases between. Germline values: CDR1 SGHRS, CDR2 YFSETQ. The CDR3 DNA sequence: TGCGCCAGCAGCTTAGGACAGAACTACAATGAGCAGTTCTTC. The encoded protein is CASSLGQNYNEQFF.

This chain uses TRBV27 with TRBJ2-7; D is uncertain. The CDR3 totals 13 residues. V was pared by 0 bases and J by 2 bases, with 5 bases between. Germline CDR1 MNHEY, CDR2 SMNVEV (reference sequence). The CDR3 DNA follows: TGTGCCAGCAGTTTATCTGGACCCTACGAGCAGTACTTC. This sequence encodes CASSLSGPYEQYF.

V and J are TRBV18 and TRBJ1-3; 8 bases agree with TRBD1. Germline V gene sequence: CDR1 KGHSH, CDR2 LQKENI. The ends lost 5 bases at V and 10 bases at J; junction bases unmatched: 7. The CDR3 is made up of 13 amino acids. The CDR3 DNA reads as TGTGCCAGCTCATCGGGACAGGATCGGACCATATATTTT. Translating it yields CASSSGQDRTIYF.

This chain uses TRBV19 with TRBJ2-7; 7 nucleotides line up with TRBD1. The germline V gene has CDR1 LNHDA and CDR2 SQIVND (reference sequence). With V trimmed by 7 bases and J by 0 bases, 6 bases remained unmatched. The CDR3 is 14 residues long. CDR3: CASKVRTGSYEQYF. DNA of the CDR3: TGTGCCAGTAAAGTCAGGACAGGCTCCTACGAGCAGTACTTC.

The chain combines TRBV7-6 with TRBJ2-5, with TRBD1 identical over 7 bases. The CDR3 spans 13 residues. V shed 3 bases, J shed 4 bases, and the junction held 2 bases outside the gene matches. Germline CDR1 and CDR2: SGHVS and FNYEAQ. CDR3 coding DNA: TGTGCCAGCAGCTTGGGACAGCGAGAGACCCAGTACTTC. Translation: CASSLGQRETQYF.

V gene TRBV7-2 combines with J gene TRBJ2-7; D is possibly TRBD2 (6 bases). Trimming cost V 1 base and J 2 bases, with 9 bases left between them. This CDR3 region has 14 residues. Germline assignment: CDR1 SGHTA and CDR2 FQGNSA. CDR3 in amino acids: CASSLERVPYEQYF. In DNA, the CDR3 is TGTGCCAGCAGCTTAGAGCGGGTACCCTACGAGCAGTACTTC.

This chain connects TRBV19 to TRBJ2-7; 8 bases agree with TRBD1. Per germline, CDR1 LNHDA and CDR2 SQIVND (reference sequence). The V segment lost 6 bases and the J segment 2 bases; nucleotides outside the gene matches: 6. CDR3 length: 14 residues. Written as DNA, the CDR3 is TGTGCCAGTAGCGACAGGGGCTTCACCTACGAGCAGTACTTC. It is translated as CASSDRGFTYEQYF.

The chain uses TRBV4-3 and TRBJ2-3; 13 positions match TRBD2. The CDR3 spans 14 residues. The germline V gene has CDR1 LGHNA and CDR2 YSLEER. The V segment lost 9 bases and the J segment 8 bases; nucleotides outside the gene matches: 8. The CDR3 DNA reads TGCGCCAGTTCGAGAGGGACTAGCGGGATTACGCAGTATTTT. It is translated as CASSRGTSGITQYF.

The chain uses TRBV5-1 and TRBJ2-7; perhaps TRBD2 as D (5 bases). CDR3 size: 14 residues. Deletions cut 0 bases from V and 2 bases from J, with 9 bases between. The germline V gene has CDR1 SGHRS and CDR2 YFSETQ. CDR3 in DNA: TGCGCCAGCAGCTTGGGAGGGTCCCCCTACGAGCAGTACTTC. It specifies CASSLGGSPYEQYF.